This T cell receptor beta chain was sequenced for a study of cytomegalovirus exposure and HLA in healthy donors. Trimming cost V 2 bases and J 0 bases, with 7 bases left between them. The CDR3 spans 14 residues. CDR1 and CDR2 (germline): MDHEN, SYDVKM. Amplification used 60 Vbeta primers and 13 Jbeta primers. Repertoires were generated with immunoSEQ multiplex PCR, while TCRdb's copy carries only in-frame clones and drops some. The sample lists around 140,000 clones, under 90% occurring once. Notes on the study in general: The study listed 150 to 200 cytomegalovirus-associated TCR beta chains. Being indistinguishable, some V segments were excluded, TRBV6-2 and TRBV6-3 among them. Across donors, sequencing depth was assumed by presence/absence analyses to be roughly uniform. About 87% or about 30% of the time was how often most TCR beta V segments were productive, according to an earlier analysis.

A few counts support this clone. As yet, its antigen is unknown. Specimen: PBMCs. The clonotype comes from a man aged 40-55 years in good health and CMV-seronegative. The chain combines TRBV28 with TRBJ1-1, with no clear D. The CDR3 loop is CASSLVQMNTEAFF. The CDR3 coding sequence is TGTGCCAGCAGTTTAGTCCAGATGAACACTGAAGCTTTCTTT.